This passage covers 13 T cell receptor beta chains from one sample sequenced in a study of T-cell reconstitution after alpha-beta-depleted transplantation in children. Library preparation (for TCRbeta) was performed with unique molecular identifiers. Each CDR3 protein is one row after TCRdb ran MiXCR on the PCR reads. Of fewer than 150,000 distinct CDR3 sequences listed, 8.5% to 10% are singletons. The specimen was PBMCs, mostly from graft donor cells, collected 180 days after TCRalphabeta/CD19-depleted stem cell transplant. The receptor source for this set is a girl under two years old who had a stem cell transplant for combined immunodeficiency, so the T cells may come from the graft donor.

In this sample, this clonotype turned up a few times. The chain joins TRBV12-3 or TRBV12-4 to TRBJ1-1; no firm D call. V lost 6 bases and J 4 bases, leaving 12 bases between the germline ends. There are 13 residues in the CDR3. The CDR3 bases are TGTGCCAGCAGGGCCGCGCGGGGCACTGAAGCTTTCTTT. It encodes CASRAARGTEAFF.

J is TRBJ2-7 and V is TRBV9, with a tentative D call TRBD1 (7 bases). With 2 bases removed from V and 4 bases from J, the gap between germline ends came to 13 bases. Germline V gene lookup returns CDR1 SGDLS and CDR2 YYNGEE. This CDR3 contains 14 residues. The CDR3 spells CASSVSTGTYEQYF. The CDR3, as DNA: TGTGCCAGCAGCGTCTCGACAGGGACTTACGAGCAGTACTTC.

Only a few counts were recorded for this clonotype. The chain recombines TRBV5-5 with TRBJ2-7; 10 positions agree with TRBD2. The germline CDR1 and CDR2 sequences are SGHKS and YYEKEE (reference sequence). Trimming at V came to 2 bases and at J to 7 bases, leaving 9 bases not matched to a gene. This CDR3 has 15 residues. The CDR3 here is CASSFPGTSDWEQYF. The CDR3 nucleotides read TGTGCCAGCAGCTTCCCCGGGACTAGCGACTGGGAGCAGTACTTC.

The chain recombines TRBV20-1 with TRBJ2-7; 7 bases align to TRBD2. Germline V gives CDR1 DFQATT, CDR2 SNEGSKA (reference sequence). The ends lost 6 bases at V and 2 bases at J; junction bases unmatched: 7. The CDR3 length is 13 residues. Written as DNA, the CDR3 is TGCAGTGCGGGGGGGGACGGCACCTACGAGCAGTACTTC. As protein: CSAGGDGTYEQYF.

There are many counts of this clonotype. The CDR3 protein is CASRSGLAGGVTAKNIQYF. In DNA form, the CDR3 reads TGTGCCAGCAGATCCGGACTAGCGGGAGGGGTGACTGCCAAAAACATTCAGTACTTC. The chain couples TRBV11-2 to TRBJ2-4; TRBD2 matches 15 bases. Trimming at V came to 6 bases and at J to 1 base, leaving 10 bases not matched to a gene. This CDR3 is built from 19 residues. CDR1 is SGHAT and CDR2 is FQNNGV in the germline V gene.

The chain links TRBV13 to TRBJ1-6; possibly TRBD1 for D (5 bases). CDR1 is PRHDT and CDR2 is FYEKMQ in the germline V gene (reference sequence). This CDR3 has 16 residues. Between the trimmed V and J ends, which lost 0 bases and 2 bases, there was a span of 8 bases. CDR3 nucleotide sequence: TGTGCCAGCAGCTTAGGACGGGGGACCTATAATTCACCCCTCCACTTT. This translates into CASSLGRGTYNSPLHF.

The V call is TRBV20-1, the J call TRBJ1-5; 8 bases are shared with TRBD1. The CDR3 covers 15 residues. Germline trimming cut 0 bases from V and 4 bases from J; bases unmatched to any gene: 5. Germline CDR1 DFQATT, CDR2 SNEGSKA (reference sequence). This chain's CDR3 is CSARDGTGENQPQHF. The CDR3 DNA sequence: TGCAGTGCTAGAGATGGGACAGGTGAAAATCAGCCCCAGCATTTT.

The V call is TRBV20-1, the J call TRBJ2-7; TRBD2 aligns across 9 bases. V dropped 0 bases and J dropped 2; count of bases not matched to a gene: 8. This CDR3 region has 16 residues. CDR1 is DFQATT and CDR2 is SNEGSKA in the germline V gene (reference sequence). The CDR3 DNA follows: TGCAGTGCTAGAGATTGGGCTAGCGGGATCCCCTACGAGCAGTACTTC. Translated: CSARDWASGIPYEQYF.

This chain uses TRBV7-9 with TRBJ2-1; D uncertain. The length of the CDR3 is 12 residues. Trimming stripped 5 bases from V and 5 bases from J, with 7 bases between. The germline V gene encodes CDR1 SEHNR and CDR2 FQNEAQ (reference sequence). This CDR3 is CASSLVNNEQFF. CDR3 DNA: TGTGCCAGCAGCCTAGTTAACAATGAGCAGTTCTTC.

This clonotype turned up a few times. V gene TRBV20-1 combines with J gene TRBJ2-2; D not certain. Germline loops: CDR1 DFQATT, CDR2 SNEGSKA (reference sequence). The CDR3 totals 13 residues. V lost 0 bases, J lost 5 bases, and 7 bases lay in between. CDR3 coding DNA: TGCAGTGCTAGAGATCGAGGTACCGGGGAGCTGTTTTTT. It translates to CSARDRGTGELFF.

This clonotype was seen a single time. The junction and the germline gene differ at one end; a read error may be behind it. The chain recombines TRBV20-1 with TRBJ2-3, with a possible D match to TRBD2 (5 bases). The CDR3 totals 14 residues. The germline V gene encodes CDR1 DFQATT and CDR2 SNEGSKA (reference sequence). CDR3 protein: CGARPTRVADTQYF. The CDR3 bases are TGCGGTGCTAGACCCACTAGAGTTGCAGATACGCAGTATTTT.

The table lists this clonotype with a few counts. The CDR3: CSASLDRQKFNGFF. The CDR3, as DNA: TGCAGTGCTAGCCTGGACAGACAAAAGTTTAATGGTTTCTTT. The chain recombines TRBV20-1 with TRBJ1-1; possibly TRBD1 for D (6 bases). V was cut by 3 bases and J by 13 bases, with 24 bases left in between. There are 14 residues in the CDR3. Germline V gene lookup returns CDR1 DFQATT and CDR2 SNEGSKA (reference sequence).

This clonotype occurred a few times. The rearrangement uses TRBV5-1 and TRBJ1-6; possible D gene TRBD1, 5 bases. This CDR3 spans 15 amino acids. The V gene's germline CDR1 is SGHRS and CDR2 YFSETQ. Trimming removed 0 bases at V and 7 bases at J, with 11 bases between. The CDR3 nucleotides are TGCGCCAGCAGCTTGGTTGGACAAGGGAATTCACCCCTCCACTTT. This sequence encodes CASSLVGQGNSPLHF.